Here is one TCR beta chain with its context. This CDR3 has 16 amino acids. V was pared by 6 bases and J by 2 bases, with 8 bases of the junction left unmatched. Germline V gives CDR1 KGHSH, CDR2 LQKENI. Original methodology: Amplification with reference gene primers provided the estimates of nucleated cell counts. Libraries were prepared by immunoSEQ multiplex PCR; TCRdb keeps only in-frame clonotypes and omits some of them. V, J and clone size reflect that table, while D and trimming were determined from the DNA. The table has about 240,000 clones, approximately 78% seen once. The entry originates in a study of blood T cell repertoires in COVID-19. Study-level background: Acute and convalescent COVID-19 samples came from the United States, Italy and Spain.

The TCR comes from a woman aged 60-70 years with active or convalescent COVID-19. The sample comprised peripheral blood. The chain has TRBV18 and TRBJ1-3; 9 bases agree with TRBD1. CDR3 DNA sequence: TGTGCCAGCTCCCTCTTACAGGGGGCAACTGGAAACACCATATATTTT. It codes for CASSLLQGATGNTIYF.